There are a few counts of the clone carrying this T cell receptor (beta chain). The data are from a study of blood T cell repertoires in COVID-19. On the study more broadly: Sources were T cells, B-cell-depleted T cells, or PBMCs; the material itself was cDNA or gDNA.

Measured with immunoSEQ multiplex PCR; TCRdb has only the in-frame clones, and not every one. The table shows roughly 150,000 clones, with less than 85% occurring only once. Those enrolled in Seattle joined during active infection and were followed longitudinally afterward. Trimming left V 1 base short and J 7 bases short, with 11 bases between. CDR1 and CDR2 from the germline V gene are SEHNR and FQNEAQ (reference sequence). The CDR3 sequence is 15 residues long. The origin of this receptor is a woman aged 55-69 years with COVID-19, enrolled during active disease. J is TRBJ1-6 and V is TRBV7-9; D may be TRBD1 (6 bases). Material: peripheral blood. The CDR3 region is CASSLETGWNSPLHF. The CDR3, as DNA: TGTGCCAGCAGCTTAGAAACAGGGTGGAATTCACCCCTCCACTTT.